Below, 6 T cell receptor beta chains from the same sample are listed, as sequenced in a study of blood T cell repertoires in COVID-19. Data came from immunoSEQ multiplex PCR; TCRdb stores just in-frame clones and leaves some out. The sample has over 110,000 clones, roughly 82% seen once. The sample was peripheral blood. The source is an elderly man with acute or convalescent COVID-19.

The chain uses TRBV5-3 and TRBJ1-5; D not resolved. TRBV5-3 is an open reading frame whose function is uncertain. V dropped 0 bases and J dropped 0 bases, with 16 bases sitting between them. The CDR3 consists of 18 residues. In DNA form, the CDR3 reads TGTGCCAGAAGCTTGGGAGGGCAGGTGCAGAATAGCAATCAGCCCCAGCATTTT. It translates to CARSLGGQVQNSNQPQHF.

Written as DNA, the CDR3 is TGTGCCACCTACCTCGCAACTAATGAAAAACTGTTTTTT. This encodes CATYLATNEKLFF. This chain joins TRBV28 and TRBJ1-4, with D uncertain. Deletions cut 10 bases from V and 0 bases from J, with 9 bases between. Germline V gene lookup returns CDR1 MDHEN and CDR2 SYDVKM. The CDR3 runs to 13 residues.

The chain couples TRBV7-8 to TRBJ2-2, with D perhaps matching TRBD1 (6 bases). The germline CDR1 and CDR2 sequences are SGHVS and FQNEAQ. There are 16 residues in the CDR3. The V and J ends lost 5 bases and 1 base respectively, with 14 bases between them. CDR3: CASSAYRVVNTGELFF. CDR3 coding DNA: TGTGCCAGCAGCGCCTACAGGGTCGTGAACACCGGGGAGCTGTTTTTT.

This clone has a handful of counts. The CDR3 DNA reads as TGTGCCACCAGCATTGACAGGGGGCGGAGGGAGCAGTACTTC. As protein: CATSIDRGRREQYF. V is TRBV15 and J is TRBJ2-7, with 10 nucleotides matching TRBD1. Germline V gives CDR1 LNHNV, CDR2 YYDKDF (reference sequence). CDR3 length: 14 residues. V shed 4 bases and J 7 bases; nucleotides not matched to a gene: 7.

The genes are TRBV18 and TRBJ2-5; TRBD1 is a possible D gene (6 bases). V shed 3 bases and J shed 1 base, with 6 bases lying between them. The germline V gene has CDR1 KGHSH and CDR2 LQKENI. The length of the CDR3 is 13 residues. Here the CDR3 reads CASSPDSQETQYF. The DNA for the CDR3 is TGTGCCAGCTCACCGGACAGCCAAGAGACCCAGTACTTC.

CDR3 sequence: CASSHIPGQNSNQPQHF. As DNA, the CDR3 is TGCGCCAGCAGCCACATCCCTGGGCAGAATAGCAATCAGCCCCAGCATTTT. The rearrangement uses TRBV4-1 and TRBJ1-5; D remains unclear. V dropped 3 bases and J dropped 0 bases, with 15 bases sitting between them. The CDR3 runs to 17 residues. Germline CDR1 reads MGHRA; CDR2 reads YSYEKL.